This entry describes one T cell receptor beta chain. The antigen remains unidentified. This specimen comes from a study of cytomegalovirus exposure and HLA in healthy donors. Points from the study as a whole: Highly shared sequence variants in one cluster were likely a sequencing artifact.

Donors counted as nominally healthy when sampled, yet unrecorded immune exposures were likely. PCR involved 60 Vbeta and 13 Jbeta primers. Sequenced by immunoSEQ multiplex PCR; TCRdb stores in-frame clones only, minus some. Of approximately 170,000 clones detected, around 85% appear once; the ten largest clones hold 1%. The receptor comes from a boy between 2 and 10 years old in good health and CMV-seronegative. Sequenced sample: PBMCs.

CDR3 loop: CASTPPTGEGYTF. CDR3 DNA: TGTGCCAGCACCCCGCCCACAGGGGAAGGCTACACCTTC. This chain connects TRBV7-9 to TRBJ1-2, with 7 bases aligning to TRBD1. The germline gives CDR1 SEHNR, CDR2 FQNEAQ (reference sequence). CDR3 length: 13 amino acids. Trimming took 7 bases from V and 8 from J; bases not matched to a gene: 10.